A single T cell receptor (beta chain) is shown here with its context. Trimming left V 1 base short and J 1 base short, with 8 bases between. Germline V gives CDR1 SGHDT, CDR2 YYEEEE. The CDR3 sequence is 14 residues long. This record comes from a study of PD-1 blockade in mismatch repair-deficient tumors. Profiled with immunoSEQ multiplex PCR; TCRdb holds only in-frame clones, not every one. The sample has roughly 17,000 clones, 75% to 90% seen once. This chain uses TRBV5-6 with TRBJ1-1; D might be TRBD1 (5 bases). The sample here was PBMCs, taken roughly 24 weeks after starting pembrolizumab. The TCR sequence derives from an adult with mismatch repair-deficient cancer. This CDR3 reads CASSLPGGNTEAFF. Here the CDR3 DNA reads TGTGCCAGCAGCTTGCCGGGGGGGAACACTGAAGCTTTCTTT.